This TCR beta chain was sequenced in a study of OX40 agonist ivuxolimab in advanced cancers. Study conclusions and caveats: Both CD4+ and CD8+ T cell populations in blood had undergone clonal expansion by week 6 at 0.1 to 3.0 mg/kg.

Libraries were prepared by immunoSEQ multiplex PCR; TCRdb keeps only in-frame clonotypes and omits some of them. The profile shows around 74,000 clones, about 85% of them singletons. Comments on this clone: The antigen is not known.

The CDR3 has 16 residues. In germline, CDR1 is SGHKS, CDR2 YYEKEE (reference sequence). The V and J ends lost 4 bases and 7 bases, in that order; junction bases with no gene match: 10. The TCR comes from an adult with an advanced solid tumor such as melanoma, head and neck, liver or kidney cancer. Specimen: CD4+ or CD8+ T cells sorted from blood, collected in a trial of the OX40 agonist ivuxolimab. The chain links TRBV5-5 to TRBJ1-6; 8 nucleotides line up with TRBD1. This CDR3 is CASSESTGAANSPLHF. The CDR3, as DNA: TGTGCCAGCAGCGAATCGACAGGGGCCGCCAATTCACCCCTCCACTTT.